The 32 T cell receptor beta chains listed next were all sequenced from one sample in a study of blood T cells in healthy people across ages. Combining a sample-barcoded 5' primer with a J-beta primer mix, a second PCR ran for roughly 7 to 11 cycles. Via MiXCR, TCRdb re-called the 5' RACE reads, giving one row per CDR3 protein. The data hold about 1,800,000 distinct CDR3 sequences, with roughly 27% observed a single time. Sequenced: blood. The origin of the receptors is a woman aged 25 to 45 in good health.

This clonotype has more than one count but fewer than ten. This chain uses TRBV3-1 with TRBJ1-5; TRBD1 matches at 7 bases. The germline V gene encodes CDR1 LGHDT and CDR2 YNNKEL (reference sequence). CDR3 length equals 14 residues. J gave up 5 bases and V 2 bases, and 3 bases lay outside the gene matches. The CDR3 nucleotides are TGTGCCAGCAGCCAATGGGACAGCCATCAGCCCCAGCATTTT. Translating it yields CASSQWDSHQPQHF.

This clonotype appeared a few times. The chain combines TRBV3-1 with TRBJ2-3; 12 nucleotides agree with TRBD2. V dropped 2 bases and J dropped 5; count of bases not matched to a gene: 8. In germline, CDR1 is LGHDT, CDR2 YNNKEL (reference sequence). CDR3 length equals 17 residues. CDR3 in amino acids: CASSQFPSGRAQDTQYF. DNA of the CDR3: TGTGCCAGCAGCCAATTTCCTAGCGGGAGGGCCCAAGATACGCAGTATTTT.

The CDR3 loop reads CASSPTGSRTEAFF. In DNA, the CDR3 is TGTGCCAGCAGCCCAACAGGGAGTCGCACTGAAGCTTTCTTT. This chain connects TRBV27 to TRBJ1-1; tentatively, D is TRBD1 (6 bases). Germline V gives CDR1 MNHEY, CDR2 SMNVEV (reference sequence). This CDR3 has 14 residues. V was pared by 6 bases and J by 4 bases, with 15 bases between.

This clonotype appeared a few times. The gene calls are TRBV12-3 or TRBV12-4 and TRBJ2-1; 7 bases match TRBD1. This CDR3 has 14 amino acids. V dropped 1 base and J dropped 7; count of bases not matched to a gene: 4. The CDR3 bases are TGTGCCAGCAGTTTAGTGCAGGGGGAAAATGAGCAGTTCTTC. It translates to CASSLVQGENEQFF.

The chain carries TRBV7-2 and TRBJ1-2; D gene unclear. CDR3 length equals 13 residues. From germline, CDR1 is SGHTA and CDR2 FQGNSA. Deletions cut 1 base from V and 7 bases from J, with 10 bases between. The CDR3 region is CASSLEVRPGYTF. DNA for the CDR3: TGTGCCAGCAGCTTAGAGGTGCGCCCTGGCTACACCTTC.

This clonotype showed up just a few times. The genes are TRBV6-1 and TRBJ2-7; tentative D call: TRBD1 (6 bases). V gave up 6 bases and J gave up 3 bases, with 9 bases separating them. The germline gives CDR1 MNHNS, CDR2 SASEGT. The CDR3 covers 12 residues. The CDR3 sequence: CASRGHVYEQYF. The CDR3 DNA follows: TGTGCCAGCAGGGGACACGTCTACGAGCAGTACTTC.

The V gene is TRBV28, the J gene TRBJ1-1; D remains ambiguous. In germline, CDR1 is MDHEN, CDR2 SYDVKM. Trimming took 7 bases from V and 1 from J, leaving 19 bases between them. There are 16 residues in the CDR3. The CDR3 here is CASKEPAGRTNTEAFF. The CDR3 DNA reads TGTGCCAGCAAGGAACCCGCCGGACGGACGAACACTGAAGCTTTCTTT.

Concerning this clonotype: Given a much more abundant clone one base away, this may be a read error. The chain combines TRBV29-1 with TRBJ2-7; 9 nucleotides line up with TRBD2. This CDR3 has 17 amino acids. Per germline, CDR1 SQVTM and CDR2 ANQGSEA. The CDR3 bases are TGCAGCGTTGATTGGGGGCAGCTGAGCGGGGGGACGGTCGAGCGGTACTTC. Amino acids: CSVDWGQLSGGTVERYF.

In its sample, this clonotype was seen a few times. V is TRBV19 and J is TRBJ2-3; D is uncertain. The V end lost 3 bases, the J end lost 6 bases, and 13 bases lay between the germline ends. Germline loops: CDR1 LNHDA, CDR2 SQIVND (reference sequence). This CDR3 contains 14 residues. CDR3 sequence: CASSMGPASDTQYF. The DNA for the CDR3 is TGTGCCAGTAGTATGGGCCCGGCGTCGGATACGCAGTATTTT.

This clonotype was counted a few times. The chain uses TRBV5-1 and TRBJ2-3; 8 nucleotides match TRBD2. Trimming took 1 base from V and 0 from J; bases not matched to a gene: 7. Per the germline V gene, CDR1 is SGHRS and CDR2 is YFSETQ. The CDR3 consists of 17 residues. The CDR3 region has the DNA TGCGCCAGCAGCTTGTGGGAACTAGCGGCTAGCACAGATACGCAGTATTTT. The encoded protein is CASSLWELAASTDTQYF.

The rearrangement uses TRBV11-2 and TRBJ2-3; perhaps TRBD1 as D (5 bases). V was pared by 0 bases and J by 5 bases, with 9 bases between. The CDR3 runs to 14 residues. Germline values: CDR1 SGHAT, CDR2 FQNNGV. CDR3 DNA sequence: TGTGCCAGCAGCTTAGATAAAGGGGTAGATACGCAGTATTTT. It specifies CASSLDKGVDTQYF.

The chain joins TRBV6-2 or TRBV6-3 to TRBJ2-3, with TRBD2 identical over 16 bases. Germline V gene sequence: CDR1 MNHEY, CDR2 SVGEGT. V shed 7 bases and J 9 bases; nucleotides not matched to a gene: 7. This CDR3 contains 15 residues. The DNA for the CDR3 is TGTGCCAGCAACCCGGGACTAGCGGGAGGGACGACGCAGTATTTT. As protein: CASNPGLAGGTTQYF.

Concerning this clonotype itself: Its ends do not fully match the called genes, so a read error is possible. This chain uses TRBV20-1 with TRBJ2-7, with 7 bases fitting TRBD2. The CDR3 has 15 residues. Germline values: CDR1 DFQATT, CDR2 SNEGSKA (reference sequence). The CDR3 loop is CSARSSREYSSEQYF. In nucleotides, the CDR3 is TGCAGTGCTAGATCCTCGCGGGAGTATTCCTCCGAGCAGTACTTC.

This clonotype was counted a few times. J is TRBJ2-7 and V is TRBV29-1; D is ambiguous. Germline V CDR1 and CDR2: SQVTM, ANQGSEA. The CDR3 consists of 12 residues. Trimming pared 4 bases from V and 2 bases from J, leaving 9 bases between. CDR3 amino acids: CSVGLDPYEQYF. The CDR3 DNA is TGCAGCGTTGGGTTGGACCCCTACGAGCAGTACTTC.

The J gene is TRBJ2-5, the V gene TRBV10-3, with 9 bases fitting TRBD1. Trimming took 6 bases from V and 11 from J; bases not matched to a gene: 13. Germline assignment: CDR1 ENHRY and CDR2 SYGVKD. The CDR3 is 14 amino acids. This CDR3 reads CAIRDGDRVFAQYF. The DNA for the CDR3 is TGTGCCATCAGGGACGGGGACAGGGTTTTTGCGCAGTACTTC.

Comment on this clonotype: A much larger clonotype is one base distant, so this may be a read error. The rearrangement joins TRBV6-2 or TRBV6-3 to TRBJ1-1; D not certain. CDR1 MNHEY and CDR2 SVGEGT come from the germline V gene. The length of the CDR3 is 11 residues. The CDR3 spells CASSYQFETFF. The CDR3 region has the DNA TGTGCCAGCAGTTATCAATTTGAAACTTTCTTT.

Many counts were recorded for this clonotype. The chain joins TRBV29-1 to TRBJ2-1, with 9 bases identical to TRBD2. The CDR3 totals 15 residues. Trimming removed 8 bases from V and 4 bases from J; junction bases left unmatched: 12. CDR1 SQVTM and CDR2 ANQGSEA come from the germline V gene. The CDR3, as DNA: TGCAGCATCCCGGCCCCGGCGGGAGGGTACAATGAGCAGTTCTTC. Translated: CSIPAPAGGYNEQFF.

This clonotype was counted a few times. This chain connects TRBV11-2 to TRBJ2-5; tentatively, D is TRBD2 (5 bases). Trimming left V 5 bases short and J 4 bases short, with 14 bases between. The CDR3 length is 14 residues. CDR1 SGHAT and CDR2 FQNNGV come from the germline V gene. The CDR3 is CASSETGIGETQYF. CDR3 DNA: TGTGCCAGCAGCGAGACGGGGATCGGAGAGACCCAGTACTTC.

This clonotype has more than one count but fewer than ten. CDR3 sequence (DNA): TGCAGTGCCACCCGGGGGCAGACCTACGAGCAGTACTTC. Translation gives CSATRGQTYEQYF. The chain recombines TRBV20-1 with TRBJ2-7; D may match TRBD1 or TRBD2 (6 bases each). With 6 bases removed from V and 2 bases from J, the gap between germline ends came to 14 bases. From germline, CDR1 is DFQATT and CDR2 SNEGSKA (reference sequence). The CDR3 runs 13 residues.

This clonotype was observed at least ten times. This chain joins TRBV6-5 and TRBJ2-6, with TRBD1 matching 9 bases. CDR1 and CDR2 (germline): MNHEY, SVGAGI. V gave up 6 bases and J gave up 3 bases; unmatched junction bases: 3. CDR3 length equals 15 residues. The CDR3 DNA reads as TGTGCCAGCAGGAGGACAGGGGATGGGGCCAACGTCCTGACTTTC. Residues: CASRRTGDGANVLTF.

This clonotype showed up many times. The chain carries TRBV21-1 and TRBJ2-7; TRBD2, as called in the table, went unchecked against the DNA. TRBV21-1 is a pseudogene segment. This CDR3 is 15 amino acids long. The CDR3 is CASSKETSGSYEQYF. CDR3 nucleotide sequence: TGTGCCAGCAGCAAAGAGACTAGCGGGAGCTACGAGCAGTACTTC.

This clonotype was recorded at least ten times. This chain connects TRBV5-1 to TRBJ2-1; 8 nucleotides match TRBD1. The V gene's germline CDR1 is SGHRS and CDR2 YFSETQ. Trimming took 0 bases from V and 6 from J; bases not matched to a gene: 11. This CDR3 has 17 amino acids. This chain's CDR3 is CASSLATRSTGGNEQFF. The CDR3 DNA reads TGCGCCAGCAGCTTGGCCACCCGATCTACAGGGGGCAATGAGCAGTTCTTC.

As regards this clonotype: Germline and junction disagree at one end, which may indicate a read error. The V call is TRBV14, the J call TRBJ2-1; D uncertain. CDR3 size: 14 residues. Germline lookup yields CDR1 SGHDN and CDR2 FVKESK. The CDR3 sequence: CASSPTSSYSEQFF. CDR3 nucleotide sequence: TGTGCCAGCAGCCCTACCAGCTCCTACAGTGAGCAGTTCTTC.

The chain has TRBV5-5 and TRBJ2-7, with 11 bases aligning to TRBD2. Unmatched junction bases numbered 5, after V lost 4 bases and J lost 11 bases. The CDR3 runs to 12 residues. Germline values: CDR1 SGHKS, CDR2 YYEKEE (reference sequence). CDR3 in DNA: TGTGCCAGCAGCGAGGGACTAGCGGAGGAGTACTTC. This translates into CASSEGLAEEYF. The full variable domain, its missing parts supplied by reference TRBV5-5 and TRBJ2-7, is DAGVTQSPTHLIKTRGQQVTLRCSPISGHKSVSWYQQVLGQGPQFIFQYYEKEERGRGNFPDRFSARQFPNYSSELNVNALLLGDSALYLCASSEGLAEEYFGPGTRLTVT.

The chain is built from TRBV29-1 and TRBJ2-3; D not certain. Germline V gene sequence: CDR1 SQVTM, CDR2 ANQGSEA. This CDR3 contains 14 residues. Trimming pared 4 bases from V and 2 bases from J, leaving 13 bases between. The chain's CDR3 is CSVVVKGFTDTQYF. DNA of the CDR3: TGCAGCGTTGTCGTGAAGGGTTTCACAGATACGCAGTATTTT.

The chain recombines TRBV20-1 with TRBJ2-7; D gene ambiguous. The J call could be wrong; TRBJ2-5 is a better fit for the DNA end. CDR3 size: 13 residues. Germline CDR1 is DFQATT and CDR2 is SNEGSKA (reference sequence). In DNA form, the CDR3 reads TGCAGTGCTAGATCCCAAAGTGGTGGGACCCAGTACTTC. It encodes CSARSQSGGTQYF.

The chain uses TRBV15 and TRBJ1-4; D remains unclear. The CDR3 is 16 residues long. Germline lookup yields CDR1 LNHNV and CDR2 YYDKDF (reference sequence). V lost 5 bases to trimming and J lost 9 bases, with 22 bases between them. The CDR3 DNA reads TGTGCCACCAGCTCCGACGGCCAAGAAATCCACCAAAAACTGTTTTTT. This gives the protein CATSSDGQEIHQKLFF.

This chain links TRBV20-1 with TRBJ2-3, with 7 bases aligning to TRBD2. CDR3 length: 13 residues. Germline lookup yields CDR1 DFQATT and CDR2 SNEGSKA (reference sequence). V shed 3 bases and J 4 bases; nucleotides not matched to a gene: 4. In DNA form, the CDR3 reads TGCAGTGCTAGGGCGGGAGTCGCAGATACGCAGTATTTT. As protein: CSARAGVADTQYF.

This rearrangement joins TRBV6-6 to TRBJ1-2; D unresolved. This CDR3 is built from 14 residues. With 6 bases removed from V and 0 bases from J, the gap between germline ends came to 11 bases. Germline V gives CDR1 MNHNY, CDR2 SVGAGI (reference sequence). Here the CDR3 DNA reads TGTGCCAGCAGAGAGACGGCAGCTAACTATGGCTACACCTTC. Translated: CASRETAANYGYTF.

Note on this clonotype: Germline is not matched at one junction end, which may reflect a read error. The chain carries TRBV3-1 and TRBJ2-5; 7 bases line up with TRBD1. The CDR3 consists of 14 residues. Looked up from germline, CDR1 is LGHDT and CDR2 is YNNKEL (reference sequence). CDR3 coding DNA: TGTGCCAGCAGCCAAGGACAGGGTGGAGAGACCCGGTACTTC. The encoded protein is CASSQGQGGETRYF.

This chain connects TRBV4-1 to TRBJ2-2; the match to TRBD2 covers 13 bases. The CDR3 length is 19 residues. Germline CDR1 reads MGHRA; CDR2 reads YSYEKL. The J segment lost 2 bases and the V segment lost 0 bases, leaving 6 bases of the junction unmatched. The CDR3 nucleotides are TGCGCCAGCAGCCAAGATCCCGGACTAGCGGGGGTAAACACCGGGGAGCTGTTTTTT. Its translation is CASSQDPGLAGVNTGELFF.

This clonotype was observed a few times. This chain uses TRBV7-9 with TRBJ1-2; D is unclear. Germline CDR1 is SEHNR and CDR2 is FQNEAQ (reference sequence). The CDR3 consists of 12 residues. V lost 10 bases and J 6 bases, leaving 15 bases between the germline ends. CDR3 bases: TGTGCCATTGGGAAGGGAGAGGATGGCTACACCTTC. This encodes CAIGKGEDGYTF.